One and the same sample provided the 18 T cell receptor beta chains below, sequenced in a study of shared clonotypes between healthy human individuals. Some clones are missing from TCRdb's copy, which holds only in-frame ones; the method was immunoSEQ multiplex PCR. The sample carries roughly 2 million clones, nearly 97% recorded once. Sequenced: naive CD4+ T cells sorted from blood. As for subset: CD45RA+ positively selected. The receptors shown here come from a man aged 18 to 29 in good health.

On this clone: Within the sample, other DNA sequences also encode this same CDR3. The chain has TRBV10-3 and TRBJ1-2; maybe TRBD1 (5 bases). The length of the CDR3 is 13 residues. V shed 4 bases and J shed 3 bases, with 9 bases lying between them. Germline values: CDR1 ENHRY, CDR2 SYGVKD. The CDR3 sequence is CAISAGTDYGYTF. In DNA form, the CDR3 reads TGTGCCATCAGTGCTGGGACGGACTATGGCTACACCTTC.

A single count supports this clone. Here the CDR3 DNA reads TGCGCCAGCAGCCAAGACCAGGCAAGCCTTAGGGAGCAGTACTTC. It specifies CASSQDQASLREQYF. The chain couples TRBV4-1 to TRBJ2-7, with unresolved D. The CDR3 spans 15 residues. V was shortened by 0 bases and J by 7 bases, with 16 bases between the two germline ends. CDR1 is MGHRA, CDR2 YSYEKL, per germline.

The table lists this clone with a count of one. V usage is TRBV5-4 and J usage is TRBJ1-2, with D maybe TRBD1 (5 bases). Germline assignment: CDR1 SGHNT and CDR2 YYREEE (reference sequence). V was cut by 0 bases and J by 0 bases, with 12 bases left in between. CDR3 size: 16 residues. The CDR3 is CASSLVGAASNYGYTF. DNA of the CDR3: TGTGCCAGCAGCTTGGTTGGGGCAGCCTCTAACTATGGCTACACCTTC.

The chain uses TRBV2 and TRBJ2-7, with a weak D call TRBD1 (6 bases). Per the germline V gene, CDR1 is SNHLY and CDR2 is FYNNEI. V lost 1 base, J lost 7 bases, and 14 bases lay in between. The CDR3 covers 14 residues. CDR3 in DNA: TGTGCCAGCAGTGAAGGGGCCAGGGGTAGGGAGCAGTACTTC. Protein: CASSEGARGREQYF. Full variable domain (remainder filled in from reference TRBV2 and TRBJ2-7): EPEVTQTPSHQVTQMGQEVILRCVPISNHLYFYWYRQILGQKVEFLVSFYNNEISEKSEIFDDQFSVERPDGSNFTLKIRSTKLEDSAMYFCASSEGARGREQYFGPGTRLTVT.

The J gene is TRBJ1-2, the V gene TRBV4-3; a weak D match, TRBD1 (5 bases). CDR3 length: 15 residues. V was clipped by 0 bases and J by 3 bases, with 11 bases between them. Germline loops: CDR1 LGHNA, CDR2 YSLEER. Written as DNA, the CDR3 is TGCGCCAGCAGCCAAGAGACCGGGACCCACTATGGCTACACCTTC. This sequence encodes CASSQETGTHYGYTF.

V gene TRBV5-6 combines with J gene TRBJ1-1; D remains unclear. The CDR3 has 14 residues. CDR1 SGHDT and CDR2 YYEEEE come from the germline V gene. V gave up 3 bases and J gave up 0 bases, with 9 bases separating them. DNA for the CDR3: TGTGCCAGCAGCTACGGGAGCATGAACACTGAAGCTTTCTTT. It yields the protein CASSYGSMNTEAFF.

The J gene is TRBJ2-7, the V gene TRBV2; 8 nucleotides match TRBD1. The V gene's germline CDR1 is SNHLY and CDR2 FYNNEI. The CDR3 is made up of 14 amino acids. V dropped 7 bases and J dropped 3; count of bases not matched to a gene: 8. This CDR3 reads CASTRGQGYYEQYF. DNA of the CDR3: TGTGCCAGCACTCGAGGACAGGGTTACTACGAGCAGTACTTC.

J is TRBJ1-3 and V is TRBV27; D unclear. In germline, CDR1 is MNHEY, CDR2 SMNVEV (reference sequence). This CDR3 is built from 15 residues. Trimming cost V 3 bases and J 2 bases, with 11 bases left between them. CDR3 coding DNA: TGTGCCAGCAGTTTGGCAGGCTCCCCTGGAAACACCATATATTTT. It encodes CASSLAGSPGNTIYF.

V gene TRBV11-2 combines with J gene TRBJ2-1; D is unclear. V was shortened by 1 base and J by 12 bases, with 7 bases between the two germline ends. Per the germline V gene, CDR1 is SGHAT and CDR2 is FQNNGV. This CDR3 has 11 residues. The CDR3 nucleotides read TGTGCCAGCAGCTTAGGGGTCGGGCAGTTCTTC. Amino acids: CASSLGVGQFF.

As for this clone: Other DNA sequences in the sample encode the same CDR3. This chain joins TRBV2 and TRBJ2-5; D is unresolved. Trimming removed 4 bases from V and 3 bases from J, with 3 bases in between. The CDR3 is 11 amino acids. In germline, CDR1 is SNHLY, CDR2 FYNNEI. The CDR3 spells CASSGEETQYF. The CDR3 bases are TGTGCCAGCAGTGGAGAAGAGACCCAGTACTTC.

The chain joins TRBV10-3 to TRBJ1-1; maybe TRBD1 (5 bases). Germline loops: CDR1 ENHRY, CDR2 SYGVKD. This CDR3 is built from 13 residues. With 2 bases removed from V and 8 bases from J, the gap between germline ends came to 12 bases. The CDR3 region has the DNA TGTGCCATCAGTGAGGTGGTACAGGCCGAAGCTTTCTTT. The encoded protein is CAISEVVQAEAFF.

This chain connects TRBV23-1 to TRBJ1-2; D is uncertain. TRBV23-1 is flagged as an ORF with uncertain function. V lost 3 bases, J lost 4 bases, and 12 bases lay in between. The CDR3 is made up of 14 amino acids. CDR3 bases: TGCGCCAGCAGTCATTCTCACACGTCCTATGGCTACACCTTC. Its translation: CASSHSHTSYGYTF.

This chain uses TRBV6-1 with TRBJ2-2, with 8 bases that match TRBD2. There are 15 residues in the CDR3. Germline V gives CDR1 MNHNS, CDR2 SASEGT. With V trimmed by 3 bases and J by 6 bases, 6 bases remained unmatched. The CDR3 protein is CASSDSGTRSGELFF. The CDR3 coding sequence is TGTGCCAGCAGTGATTCCGGGACTAGGTCCGGGGAGCTGTTTTTT.

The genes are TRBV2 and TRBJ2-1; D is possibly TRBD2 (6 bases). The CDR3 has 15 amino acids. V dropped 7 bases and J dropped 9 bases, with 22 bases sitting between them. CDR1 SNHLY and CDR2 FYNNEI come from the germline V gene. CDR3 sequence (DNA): TGTGCCAGCACCCCGGATCGGACTATTCCGAGTGAGCAGTTCTTC. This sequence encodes CASTPDRTIPSEQFF.

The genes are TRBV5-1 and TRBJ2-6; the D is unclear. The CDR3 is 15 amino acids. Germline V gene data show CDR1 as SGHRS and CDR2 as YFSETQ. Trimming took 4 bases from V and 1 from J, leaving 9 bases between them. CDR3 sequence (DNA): TGCGCCAGCAGCCAGGACGGTTCTGGGGCCAACGTCCTGACTTTC. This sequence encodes CASSQDGSGANVLTF.

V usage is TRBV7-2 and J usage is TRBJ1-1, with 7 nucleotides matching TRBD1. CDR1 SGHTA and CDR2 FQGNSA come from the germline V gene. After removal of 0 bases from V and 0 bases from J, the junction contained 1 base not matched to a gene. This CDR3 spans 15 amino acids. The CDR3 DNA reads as TGTGCCAGCAGCTTAGCGGGACAGATGAACACTGAAGCTTTCTTT. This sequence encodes CASSLAGQMNTEAFF.

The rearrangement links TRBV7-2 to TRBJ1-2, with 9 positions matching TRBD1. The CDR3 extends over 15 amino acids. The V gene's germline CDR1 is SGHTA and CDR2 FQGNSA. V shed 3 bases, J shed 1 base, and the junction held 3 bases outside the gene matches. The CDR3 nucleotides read TGTGCCAGCAGCTTGGAGACAGGGGGTAACTATGGCTACACCTTC. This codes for CASSLETGGNYGYTF. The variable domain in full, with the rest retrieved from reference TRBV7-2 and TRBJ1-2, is GAGVSQSPSNKVTEKGKDVELRCDPISGHTALYWYRQSLGQGLEFLIYFQGNSAPDKSGLPSDRFSAERTGGSVSTLTIQRTQQEDSAVYLCASSLETGGNYGYTFGSGTRLTVV.

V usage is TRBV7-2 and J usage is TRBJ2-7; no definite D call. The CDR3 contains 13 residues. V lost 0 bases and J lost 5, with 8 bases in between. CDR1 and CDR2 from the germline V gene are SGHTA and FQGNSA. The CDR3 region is CASSLAVLDEQYF. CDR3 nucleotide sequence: TGTGCCAGCAGCTTAGCGGTTCTTGACGAGCAGTACTTC.